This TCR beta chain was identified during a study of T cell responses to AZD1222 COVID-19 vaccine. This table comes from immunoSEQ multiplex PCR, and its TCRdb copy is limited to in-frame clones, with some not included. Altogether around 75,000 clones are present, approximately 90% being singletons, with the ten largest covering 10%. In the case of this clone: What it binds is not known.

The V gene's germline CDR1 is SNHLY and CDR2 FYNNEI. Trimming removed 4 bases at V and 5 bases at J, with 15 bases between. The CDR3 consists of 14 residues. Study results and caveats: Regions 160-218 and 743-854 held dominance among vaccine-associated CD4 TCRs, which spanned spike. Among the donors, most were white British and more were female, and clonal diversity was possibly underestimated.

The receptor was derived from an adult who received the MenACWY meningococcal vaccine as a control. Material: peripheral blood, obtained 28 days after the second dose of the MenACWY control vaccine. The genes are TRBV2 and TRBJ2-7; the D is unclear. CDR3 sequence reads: CASSVGRRGNEQYF. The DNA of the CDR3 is TGTGCCAGCAGTGTAGGACGGCGTGGGAACGAGCAGTACTTC.